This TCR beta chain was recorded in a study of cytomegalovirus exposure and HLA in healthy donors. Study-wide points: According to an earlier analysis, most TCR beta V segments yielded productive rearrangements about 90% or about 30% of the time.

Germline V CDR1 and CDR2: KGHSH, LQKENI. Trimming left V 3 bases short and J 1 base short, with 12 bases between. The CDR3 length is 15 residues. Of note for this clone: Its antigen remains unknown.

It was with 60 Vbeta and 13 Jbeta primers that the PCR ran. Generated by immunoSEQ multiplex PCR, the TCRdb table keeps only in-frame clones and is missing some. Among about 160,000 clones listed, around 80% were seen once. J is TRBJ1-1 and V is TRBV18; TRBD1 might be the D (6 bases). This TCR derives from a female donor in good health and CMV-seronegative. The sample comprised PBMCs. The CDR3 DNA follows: TGTGCCAGCTCACCTCTTGACAGGTCGAACACTGAAGCTTTCTTT. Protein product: CASSPLDRSNTEAFF.